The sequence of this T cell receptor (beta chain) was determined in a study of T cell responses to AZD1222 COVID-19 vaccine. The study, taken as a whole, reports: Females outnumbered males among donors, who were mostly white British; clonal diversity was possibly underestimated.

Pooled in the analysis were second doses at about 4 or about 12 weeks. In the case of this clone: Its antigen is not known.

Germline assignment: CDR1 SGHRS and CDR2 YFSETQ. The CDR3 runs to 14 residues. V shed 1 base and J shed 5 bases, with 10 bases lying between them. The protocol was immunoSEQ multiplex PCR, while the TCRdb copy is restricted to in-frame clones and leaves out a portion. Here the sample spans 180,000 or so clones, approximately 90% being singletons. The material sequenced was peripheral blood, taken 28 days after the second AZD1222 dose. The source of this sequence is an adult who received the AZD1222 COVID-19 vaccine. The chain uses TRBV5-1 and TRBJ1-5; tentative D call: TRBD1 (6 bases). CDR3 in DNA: TGCGCCAGCAGCTTGACAGAGGGGGATCAGCCCCAGCATTTT. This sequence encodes CASSLTEGDQPQHF.